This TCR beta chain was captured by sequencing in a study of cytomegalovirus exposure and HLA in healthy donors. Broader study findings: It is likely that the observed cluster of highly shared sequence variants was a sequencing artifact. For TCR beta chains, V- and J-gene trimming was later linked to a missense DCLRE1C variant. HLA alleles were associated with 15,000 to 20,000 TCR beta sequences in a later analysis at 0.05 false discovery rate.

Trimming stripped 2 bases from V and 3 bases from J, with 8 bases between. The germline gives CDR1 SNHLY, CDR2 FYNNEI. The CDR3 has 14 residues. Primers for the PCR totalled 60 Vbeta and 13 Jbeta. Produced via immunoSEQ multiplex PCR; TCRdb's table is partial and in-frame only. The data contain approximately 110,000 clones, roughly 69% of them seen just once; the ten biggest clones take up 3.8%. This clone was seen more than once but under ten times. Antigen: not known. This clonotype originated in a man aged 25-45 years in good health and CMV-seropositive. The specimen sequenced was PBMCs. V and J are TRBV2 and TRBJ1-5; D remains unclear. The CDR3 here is CASSESSVNQPQHF. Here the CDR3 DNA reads TGTGCCAGCAGTGAATCCTCAGTCAATCAGCCCCAGCATTTT.